Here is one TCR beta chain with its context. Methods used by the authors: Reference gene primers were amplified, and this amplification served to estimate nucleated cell counts. The protocol was immunoSEQ multiplex PCR, while the TCRdb copy is restricted to in-frame clones and leaves out a portion. That table gives V, J and clone size, and the DNA gave D and trimming. This sample yields more than 200,000 clones, of which around 90% are seen a single time; roughly 6% belongs to the top ten. This record comes from a study of blood T cell repertoires in COVID-19. At the level of the study: PBMCs, B-cell-depleted T cells, or T cells provided the cDNA or gDNA that made up the material.

The sequencing sample was made of PBMCs or T cells enriched from blood (not recorded which). This clonotype was obtained from a woman in her 30s with acute COVID-19.

CDR3 protein: CASSSGGDFEQYF. In nucleotides, the CDR3 is TGTGCCAGCAGTTCAGGGGGCGATTTCGAGCAGTACTTC. The chain has TRBV6-5 and TRBJ2-7, with 8 bases matching TRBD1. Per germline, CDR1 MNHEY and CDR2 SVGAGI. V was clipped by 4 bases and J by 6 bases; unmatched bases: 5. The CDR3 runs 13 residues.